The clone carrying this TCR beta chain has a handful of counts. As yet, its antigen is unknown. This sample is part of a study of cytomegalovirus exposure and HLA in healthy donors. Study-wide results and caveats: In a later analysis, at a false discovery rate of 0.05, 15,000 to 20,000 TCR beta sequences were associated with HLA alleles.

V lost 5 bases, J lost 4 bases, and 5 bases lay in between. The length of the CDR3 is 12 residues. CDR1 MGHRA and CDR2 YSYEKL come from the germline V gene. Primers for the PCR totalled 60 Vbeta and 13 Jbeta. TCRdb's table, derived via immunoSEQ multiplex PCR, lists solely in-frame clones and lacks some. This table has 80,000 to 95,000 clones, around 78% appearing once. Sequences were obtained from PBMCs. The J gene is TRBJ2-2, the V gene TRBV4-1; D call uncertain. This receptor was obtained from a young man in good health and CMV-seropositive. The CDR3 here is CASSFLTGELFF. CDR3 DNA: TGCGCCAGCAGCTTTCTCACCGGGGAGCTGTTTTTT.